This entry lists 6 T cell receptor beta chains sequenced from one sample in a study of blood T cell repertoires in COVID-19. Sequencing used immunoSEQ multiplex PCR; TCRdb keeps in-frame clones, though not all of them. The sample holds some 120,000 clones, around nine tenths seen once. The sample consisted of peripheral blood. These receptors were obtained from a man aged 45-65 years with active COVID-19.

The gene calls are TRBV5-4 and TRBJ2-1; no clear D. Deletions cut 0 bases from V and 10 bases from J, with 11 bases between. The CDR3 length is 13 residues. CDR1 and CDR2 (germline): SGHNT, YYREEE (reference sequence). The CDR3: CASSLVPTVEQFF. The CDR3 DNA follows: TGTGCCAGCAGCTTGGTGCCCACGGTGGAGCAGTTCTTC.

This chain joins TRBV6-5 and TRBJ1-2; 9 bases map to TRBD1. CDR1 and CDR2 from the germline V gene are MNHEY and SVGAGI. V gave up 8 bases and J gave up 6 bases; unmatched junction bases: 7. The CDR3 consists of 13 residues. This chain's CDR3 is CASRRTGVHGYTF. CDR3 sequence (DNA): TGTGCCAGCCGTAGGACAGGGGTGCATGGCTACACCTTC.

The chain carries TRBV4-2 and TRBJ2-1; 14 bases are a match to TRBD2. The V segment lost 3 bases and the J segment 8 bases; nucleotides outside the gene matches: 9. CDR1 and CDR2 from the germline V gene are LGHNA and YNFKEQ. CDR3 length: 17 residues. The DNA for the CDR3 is TGTGCCAGCAGCCACCCGCTCGGGACTAGCGGGAGTCATGAGCAGTTCTTC. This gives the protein CASSHPLGTSGSHEQFF.

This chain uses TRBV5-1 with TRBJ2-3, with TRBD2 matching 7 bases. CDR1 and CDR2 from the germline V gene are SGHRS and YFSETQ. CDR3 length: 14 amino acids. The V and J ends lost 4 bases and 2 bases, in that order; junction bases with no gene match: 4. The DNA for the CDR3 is TGCGCCAGCAGCCTAGCGGACAACACAGATACGCAGTATTTT. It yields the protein CASSLADNTDTQYF.

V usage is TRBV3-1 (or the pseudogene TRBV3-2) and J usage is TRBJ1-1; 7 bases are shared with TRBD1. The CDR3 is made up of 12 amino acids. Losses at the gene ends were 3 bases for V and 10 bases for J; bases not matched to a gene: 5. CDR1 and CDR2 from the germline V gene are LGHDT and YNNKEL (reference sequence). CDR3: CASSQRTGAAFF. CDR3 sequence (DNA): TGTGCCAGCAGCCAGAGGACAGGCGCAGCTTTCTTT.

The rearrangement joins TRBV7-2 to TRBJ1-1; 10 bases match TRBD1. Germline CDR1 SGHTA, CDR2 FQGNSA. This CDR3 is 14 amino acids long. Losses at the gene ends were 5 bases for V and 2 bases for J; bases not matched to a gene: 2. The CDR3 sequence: CASSQTGGNTEAFF. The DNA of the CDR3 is TGTGCCAGCAGCCAGACAGGGGGCAACACTGAAGCTTTCTTT.